This passage covers 16 T cell receptor beta chains from one sample sequenced in a study of human T cells and chemical hapten exposure. Total RNA was isolated from unfractionated whole blood. The library attached unique molecular identifiers to individual cDNA molecules. A single record per CDR3 protein comes from TCRdb applying MiXCR to the reads. The sample has 95,000 to 150,000 distinct CDR3 sequences, around 9% seen once. Sequencing used whole blood. Receptors originate from a human donor in good health. Some clones in this sample may be carry-over from other donors' samples.

The J gene is TRBJ1-1, the V gene TRBV7-8, with 8 bases identical to TRBD1. The CDR3 has 16 amino acids. With 2 bases clipped from V and 6 bases from J, the junction kept 11 bases outside the gene matches. In germline, CDR1 is SGHVS, CDR2 FQNEAQ. In DNA form, the CDR3 reads TGTGCCAGCAGCTTAAGAGGCCAGGGGGCGATACCTGAAGCTTTCTTT. Protein sequence: CASSLRGQGAIPEAFF.

This clonotype came up a few times. The rearrangement links TRBV7-9 to TRBJ2-5, with TRBD2 as a possible D gene (6 bases). The V end was cut by 2 bases, the J end by 3 bases, with 10 bases between. CDR3 length: 14 residues. Germline-derived CDR1 and CDR2 are SEHNR and FQNEAQ (reference sequence). As DNA, the CDR3 is TGTGCCAGCAGCTTAAACGGGGGTGAAGAGACCCAGTACTTC. This translates into CASSLNGGEETQYF.

There are a few counts of this clonotype. This chain joins TRBV2 and TRBJ2-1; D assignment may be TRBD1 or TRBD2 (5 bases each). V lost 2 bases and J 7 bases, leaving 18 bases between the germline ends. Germline V gene data show CDR1 as SNHLY and CDR2 as FYNNEI. The CDR3 spans 16 residues. The CDR3 region has the DNA TGTGCCAGCAGTGAAAAACGGGACGTTGAGAGGAATGAGCAGTTCTTC. This gives the protein CASSEKRDVERNEQFF. Full variable domain (remainder filled in from reference TRBV2 and TRBJ2-1): EPEVTQTPSHQVTQMGQEVILRCVPISNHLYFYWYRQILGQKVEFLVSFYNNEISEKSEIFDDQFSVERPDGSNFTLKIRSTKLEDSAMYFCASSEKRDVERNEQFFGPGTRLTVL.

The chain uses TRBV27 and TRBJ1-5, with 7 positions matching TRBD1. Per the germline V gene, CDR1 is MNHEY and CDR2 is SMNVEV (reference sequence). Trimming took 2 bases from V and 5 from J; bases not matched to a gene: 6. The CDR3 is made up of 15 amino acids. The CDR3 sequence is CASSLRGGAYQPQHF. CDR3 DNA: TGTGCCAGCAGTTTACGAGGGGGCGCGTATCAGCCCCAGCATTTT.

The chain combines TRBV28 with TRBJ2-1, with 9 bases fitting TRBD2. With 7 bases clipped from V and 6 bases from J, the junction kept 10 bases outside the gene matches. CDR1 is MDHEN, CDR2 SYDVKM, per germline. The CDR3 consists of 15 residues. CDR3: CASTLPGLAPNEQFF. CDR3 nucleotide sequence: TGTGCCAGCACCCTACCGGGACTAGCCCCCAATGAGCAGTTCTTC. Looking up the rest from reference TRBV28 and TRBJ2-1 gives the full variable domain: DVKVTQSSRYLVKRTGEKVFLECVQDMDHENMFWYRQDPGLGLRLIYFSYDVKMKEKGDIPEGYSVSREKKERFSLILESASTNQTSMYLCASTLPGLAPNEQFFGPGTRLTVL.

The chain has TRBV6-5 and TRBJ2-7; 14 bases match TRBD2. The trim removed 0 bases at V and 7 bases at J, leaving 5 bases unmatched. Germline CDR1 reads MNHEY; CDR2 reads SVGAGI. The CDR3 spans 16 residues. The CDR3 sequence is CASSYSGTSGRREQYF. The CDR3, as DNA: TGTGCCAGCAGTTACTCGGGGACTAGCGGGAGAAGGGAGCAGTACTTC.

The gene calls are TRBV20-1 and TRBJ2-7, with D perhaps matching TRBD1 or TRBD2 (5 bases each). The CDR3 covers 14 residues. Per the germline V gene, CDR1 is DFQATT and CDR2 is SNEGSKA (reference sequence). V lost 3 bases and J lost 0, with 12 bases in between. The CDR3 DNA reads TGCAGTGCTAGTCGGGGCAGGGTCTCCTACGAGCAGTACTTC. Its protein is CSASRGRVSYEQYF.

The chain links TRBV5-1 to TRBJ2-3; TRBD1 or TRBD2 may be the D gene (7 bases each). The V and J ends lost 7 bases and 5 bases respectively, with 17 bases between them. The germline V gene has CDR1 SGHRS and CDR2 YFSETQ. The CDR3 length is 14 residues. CDR3 coding DNA: TGCGCCAGCGGACCAGGGGGGGTGGAAGATACGCAGTATTTT. The encoded protein is CASGPGGVEDTQYF. The full variable domain, with the rest looked up from reference TRBV5-1 and TRBJ2-3, is KAGVTQTPRYLIKTRGQQVTLSCSPISGHRSVSWYQQTPGQGLQFLFEYFSETQRNKGNFPGRFSGRQFSNSRSEMNVSTLELGDSALYLCASGPGGVEDTQYFGPGTRLTVL.

The rearrangement uses TRBV27 and TRBJ2-1, with unresolved D. Germline V gives CDR1 MNHEY, CDR2 SMNVEV (reference sequence). V lost 3 bases, J lost 10 bases, and 10 bases lay in between. This CDR3 has 12 amino acids. CDR3 sequence: CASSFGVGEQFF. In DNA form, the CDR3 reads TGTGCCAGCAGTTTTGGGGTCGGCGAGCAGTTCTTC.

The chain recombines TRBV27 with TRBJ1-6; no reliable D call. This CDR3 has 17 residues. The germline V and J ends were trimmed by 5 bases and 0 bases, with 14 bases remaining between them. Germline V gives CDR1 MNHEY, CDR2 SMNVEV (reference sequence). The CDR3 bases are TGTGCCAGCAGTGGAGACGCACGGAGCTCCTATAATTCACCCCTCCACTTT. As protein: CASSGDARSSYNSPLHF.

This clonotype was seen once. V is TRBV7-9 and J is TRBJ2-3; D tentatively fits TRBD1 or TRBD2 (6 bases each). The CDR3 has 15 amino acids. Germline CDR1 and CDR2: SEHNR and FQNEAQ (reference sequence). Trimming cost V 7 bases and J 2 bases, with 16 bases left between them. CDR3 nucleotides: TGTGCCAGCAACCCGGGGGCAGGCCTCACAGATACGCAGTATTTT. As protein: CASNPGAGLTDTQYF.

This clonotype was counted many times. CDR3 region: CASSLRTGLYNSPLHF. The CDR3 DNA is TGTGCCAGCAGTCTCCGGACAGGCCTTTATAATTCACCCCTCCACTTT. This rearrangement joins TRBV27 to TRBJ1-6, with 7 positions matching TRBD1. The CDR3 runs 16 residues. J was trimmed by 4 bases and V by 5 bases; bases with no gene match: 8. CDR1 is MNHEY and CDR2 is SMNVEV in the germline V gene (reference sequence).

The J gene is TRBJ2-5, the V gene TRBV5-6; D remains ambiguous. Trimming pared 1 base from V and 3 bases from J, leaving 19 bases between. The CDR3 covers 17 residues. CDR1 SGHDT and CDR2 YYEEEE come from the germline V gene. CDR3 DNA: TGTGCCAGCAGCTTGTGGGTCGGTGGGCTAAAAAAAGAGACCCAGTACTTC. It encodes CASSLWVGGLKKETQYF.

The chain uses TRBV29-1 and TRBJ2-5; D is unresolved. From germline, CDR1 is SQVTM and CDR2 ANQGSEA. The germline V and J ends were trimmed by 7 bases and 4 bases, with 7 bases remaining between them. This CDR3 is built from 10 residues. The CDR3 nucleotides read TGCAGCGCTGATCTAGAGACCCAGTACTTC. The encoded protein is CSADLETQYF. The entire variable domain, with the rest obtained from reference TRBV29-1 and TRBJ2-5, is as follows: SAVISQKPSRDICQRGTSLTIQCQVDSQVTMMFWYRQQPGQSLTLIATANQGSEATYESGFVIDKFPISRPNLTFSTLTVSNMSPEDSSIYLCSADLETQYFGPGTRLLVL.

This clonotype showed up just a few times. V and J are TRBV9 and TRBJ2-1; D not certain. Per germline, CDR1 SGDLS and CDR2 YYNGEE. The CDR3 extends over 15 amino acids. The germline V and J ends were trimmed by 7 bases and 2 bases, with 16 bases remaining between them. The CDR3 sequence: CASGKGRVPYNEQFF. The CDR3 region has the DNA TGTGCCAGCGGCAAGGGAAGGGTCCCCTACAATGAGCAGTTCTTC.

This clonotype has a handful of counts. The rearrangement links TRBV7-9 to TRBJ2-7; tentatively, D is TRBD2 (5 bases). The CDR3 is 14 amino acids. V lost 5 bases, J lost 2 bases, and 13 bases lay in between. The germline V gene has CDR1 SEHNR and CDR2 FQNEAQ (reference sequence). CDR3 in DNA: TGTGCCAGCAGCCCTGGACTCGAAACCTACGAGCAGTACTTC. This gives the protein CASSPGLETYEQYF.